This T cell receptor beta chain originates from a study of shared clonotypes between healthy human individuals. The donors were adults (healthy and HIV-negative) with no recent acute infections or vaccinations. V was shortened by 4 bases and J by 0 bases, with 7 bases between the two germline ends. This CDR3 contains 15 residues. CDR1 MGHDK and CDR2 SYGVNS come from the germline V gene. The data were produced by immunoSEQ multiplex PCR, yet TCRdb's version contains in-frame clones alone and is incomplete. The top ten clones hold roughly 0.14% of a sample with roughly 2.6 million clones, roughly nine tenths of them seen once.

Source material: naive CD4+ T cells sorted from blood. The subset: CD45RA+ positively selected. The chain joins TRBV25-1 to TRBJ1-6; no clear D gene. The TCR was taken from a man aged 18 to 29 in good health. The CDR3 loop is CASSAVSSYNSPLHF. The CDR3 nucleotides read TGTGCCAGCAGTGCTGTAAGCTCCTATAATTCACCCCTCCACTTT.